These 20 T cell receptor beta chains were sequenced from one sample in a study of cytotoxic CD8 clonotypes in ibrutinib-treated CLL. Repertoires were generated with immunoSEQ multiplex PCR, while TCRdb's copy carries only in-frame clones and drops some. The sample has about 200,000 clones, 70% seen once; the top ten hold approximately 6.3%. Specimen: PBMCs, collected after 12 months of ibrutinib treatment. The receptors here all came from a human donor with chronic lymphocytic leukemia.

The chain joins TRBV30 to TRBJ1-3; no clear D. Germline loops: CDR1 GTSNPN, CDR2 SVGIG (reference sequence). This CDR3 is built from 15 residues. Trimming pared 0 bases from V and 0 bases from J, leaving 9 bases between. The CDR3 region has the DNA TGTGCCTGGAGTGTACCGGGGAGCTCTGGAAACACCATATATTTT. As protein: CAWSVPGSSGNTIYF.

The rearrangement joins TRBV6-5 to TRBJ1-5, with 7 bases matching TRBD1. V shed 2 bases, J shed 7 bases, and the junction held 5 bases outside the gene matches. The CDR3 has 14 residues. Germline CDR1 is MNHEY and CDR2 is SVGAGI. CDR3 nucleotides: TGTGCCAGCAGTTACCTTCAGGGGGTCCAGCCCCAGCATTTT. Translated, it gives CASSYLQGVQPQHF.

This clone was observed a handful of times. V and J are TRBV25-1 and TRBJ1-1; D unclear. The CDR3 contains 13 residues. V was clipped by 8 bases and J by 2 bases, with 12 bases between them. The germline gives CDR1 MGHDK, CDR2 SYGVNS. The CDR3 region is CASGQGSNTEAFF. CDR3 DNA sequence: TGTGCCAGCGGGCAAGGGAGCAACACTGAAGCTTTCTTT.

V is TRBV15 and J is TRBJ2-4; TRBD2 is a possible D gene (6 bases). The germline V and J ends were trimmed by 0 bases and 7 bases, with 19 bases remaining between them. The CDR3 runs 17 residues. Looked up from germline, CDR1 is LNHNV and CDR2 is YYDKDF (reference sequence). The CDR3 is CATSRDPPRDRMNIQYF. DNA of the CDR3: TGTGCCACCAGCAGAGACCCCCCGCGGGACCGAATGAACATTCAGTACTTC.

J is TRBJ2-1 and V is TRBV5-5, with 8 positions matching TRBD2. This CDR3 region has 15 residues. Trimming removed 6 bases from V and 3 bases from J; junction bases left unmatched: 8. Germline V gene data show CDR1 as SGHKS and CDR2 as YYEKEE (reference sequence). For the CDR3, the DNA is TGTGCCAGCAACGCAGGACTAGCTGTCTACAATGAGCAGTTCTTC. It yields the protein CASNAGLAVYNEQFF.

The V call is TRBV4-3, the J call TRBJ1-4, with TRBD1 matching 7 bases. The CDR3 runs to 16 residues. CDR1 and CDR2 (germline): LGHNA, YSLEER. V lost 1 base and J lost 3; bases outside the gene matches: 5. The CDR3, as DNA: TGCGCCAGCAGCCAAGTGGAGGGGGCATCTAATGAAAAACTGTTTTTT. Translating gives CASSQVEGASNEKLFF.

The chain uses TRBV5-1 and TRBJ1-2, with D possibly TRBD1 on 5 matching bases. V gave up 4 bases and J gave up 2 bases, with 15 bases separating them. There are 15 residues in the CDR3. The V gene's germline CDR1 is SGHRS and CDR2 YFSETQ. The DNA for the CDR3 is TGCGCCAGCAGCCCCAAGACAGTGATGAACTATGGCTACACCTTC. This gives the protein CASSPKTVMNYGYTF.

This clone was detected a few times. This chain joins TRBV30 and TRBJ1-1; D is possibly TRBD1 (6 bases). Germline loops: CDR1 GTSNPN, CDR2 SVGIG (reference sequence). Trimming took off 8 bases at V and 2 bases at J, with 9 bases between the two ends. This CDR3 has 11 amino acids. The CDR3 DNA reads as TGTGCCCGACAGGTAAACACTGAAGCTTTCTTT. Translating it yields CARQVNTEAFF. Using reference TRBV30 and TRBJ1-1 for the parts outside the CDR3, the full variable domain is SQTIHQWPATLVQPVGSPLSLECTVEGTSNPNLYWYRQAAGRGLQLLFYSVGIGQISSEVPQNLSASRPQDRQFILSSKKLLLSDSGFYLCARQVNTEAFFGQGTRLTVV.

The chain is built from TRBV4-2 and TRBJ1-1; TRBD1 aligns across 8 bases. Trimming at V came to 1 base and at J to 3 bases, leaving 7 bases not matched to a gene. The germline gives CDR1 LGHNA, CDR2 YNFKEQ. This CDR3 comprises 16 residues. The chain's CDR3 is CASSQGRTGSDTEAFF. CDR3 DNA sequence: TGTGCCAGCAGCCAAGGCCGGACAGGGTCAGACACTGAAGCTTTCTTT.

The chain links TRBV9 to TRBJ1-3; TRBD1 agrees at 9 bases. There are 15 residues in the CDR3. Per germline, CDR1 SGDLS and CDR2 YYNGEE. The J segment lost 7 bases and the V segment lost 3 bases, leaving 8 bases of the junction unmatched. CDR3 nucleotides: TGTGCCAGCAGCGGGGGCACAGGGGGCTGGAACACCATATATTTT. The encoded protein is CASSGGTGGWNTIYF.

This sequence joins TRBV6-6 and TRBJ1-5; D is perhaps TRBD1 (6 bases). The CDR3 extends over 15 amino acids. Germline V gives CDR1 MNHNY, CDR2 SVGAGI (reference sequence). Trimming left V 4 bases short and J 0 bases short, with 10 bases between. The CDR3 DNA sequence: TGTGCCAGCAGTTTCCAGGGGAATAGCAATCAGCCCCAGCATTTT. Translation: CASSFQGNSNQPQHF.

The chain is built from TRBV30 and TRBJ1-5, with unresolved D. Germline CDR1 is GTSNPN and CDR2 is SVGIG (reference sequence). This CDR3 comprises 11 residues. V lost 8 bases and J 4 bases, leaving 9 bases between the germline ends. The CDR3, as DNA: TGTGCCGGCGGACGGAATCAGCCCCAGCATTTT. This gives the protein CAGGRNQPQHF.

This chain uses TRBV27 with TRBJ1-1; 7 positions match TRBD1. Looked up from germline, CDR1 is MNHEY and CDR2 is SMNVEV (reference sequence). The CDR3 length is 13 residues. The V and J ends lost 8 bases and 11 bases, in that order; junction bases with no gene match: 14. The CDR3 DNA sequence: TGTGCCAGCGGATCGACAGGGCTGGGCAGGGCTTTCTTT. Its translation is CASGSTGLGRAFF.

The chain carries TRBV5-1 and TRBJ2-1, with a tentative D call TRBD1 (6 bases). Germline V CDR1 and CDR2: SGHRS, YFSETQ. This CDR3 is 15 amino acids long. Trimming pared 0 bases from V and 8 bases from J, leaving 15 bases between. The CDR3 nucleotides read TGCGCCAGCAGCTTGGAACAGGGTGGTGTGGATGAGCAGTTCTTC. Encoded protein: CASSLEQGGVDEQFF.

This chain joins TRBV6-5 and TRBJ2-1, with 10 bases that match TRBD2. J was trimmed by 12 bases and V by 1 base; bases with no gene match: 9. The length of the CDR3 is 15 residues. From germline, CDR1 is MNHEY and CDR2 SVGAGI. This CDR3 is CASSYFSGTSVTQFF. DNA for the CDR3: TGTGCCAGCAGTTACTTTTCCGGGACTAGCGTCACGCAGTTCTTC.

This chain connects TRBV5-6 to TRBJ2-1; D is possibly TRBD1 (6 bases). Germline CDR1 SGHDT, CDR2 YYEEEE. Trimming stripped 2 bases from V and 7 bases from J, with 13 bases between. This CDR3 spans 14 amino acids. For the CDR3, the DNA is TGTGCCAGCAGCTTCTTGGACAGAGAAAATGAGCAGTTCTTC. This gives the protein CASSFLDRENEQFF.

This clone is a singleton in its sample. The chain carries TRBV5-6 and TRBJ2-5, with unresolved D. Germline CDR1 and CDR2: SGHDT and YYEEEE. Trimming pared 0 bases from V and 5 bases from J, leaving 8 bases between. CDR3 length: 13 residues. CDR3 in amino acids: CASSLDLGETQYF. As DNA, the CDR3 is TGTGCCAGCAGCTTGGACTTGGGGGAGACCCAGTACTTC.

The V gene is TRBV6-1, the J gene TRBJ1-6; no clear D gene. Per the germline V gene, CDR1 is MNHNS and CDR2 is SASEGT. The CDR3 totals 12 residues. V was shortened by 6 bases and J by 8 bases, with 8 bases between the two germline ends. The CDR3 bases are TGTGCCAGCAGCCAACTTTATTCACCCCTCCACTTT. Amino acids: CASSQLYSPLHF.

V is TRBV6-1 and J is TRBJ1-1, with D tentatively TRBD1 (6 bases). V lost 3 bases to trimming and J lost 0 bases, with 17 bases between them. From germline, CDR1 is MNHNS and CDR2 SASEGT. The CDR3 totals 17 residues. Here the CDR3 DNA reads TGTGCCAGCAGTGAGTGGCCCGGACAGCTCATGAACACTGAAGCTTTCTTT. It codes for CASSEWPGQLMNTEAFF.

This sequence joins TRBV2 and TRBJ2-3; TRBD2 agrees at 10 bases. The CDR3 covers 16 residues. The V gene end was trimmed by 4 bases and the J gene end by 2 bases; junction bases not matched to a gene: 6. Germline V lookup: CDR1 SNHLY, CDR2 FYNNEI. The CDR3 coding sequence is TGTGCCAGCAGTGCGGCTAGCGGGGGCTACACAGATACGCAGTATTTT. The encoded protein is CASSAASGGYTDTQYF.